The rows below give T cell receptor beta chains drawn from one sample of a study of vaccination effects on CD4 cells after COVID-19. These receptors lack a known antigen. Produced via immunoSEQ multiplex PCR; TCRdb's table is partial and in-frame only. The sample has approximately 17,000 clones, 70% seen once. Sequenced here: CD4+ T cells from PBMCs cultured with SARS-CoV-2 spike peptides, sampled after COVID-19 vaccination. These receptors were collected from a human donor who received a COVID-19 vaccine. CDR3s include the opening cysteine and the closing phenylalanine or tryptophan. A D gene is named only where the DNA matches it firmly. Clone size is stated in some rows and not others, as once, few, many or a class when expanded.

>.|TRBJ2-5|.|TRBV18
TGTGCCAGCTCCCCCCGAGGCGGGGCGCGGGAGACCCAGTACTTC
CASSPRGGARETQYF
>.|TRBJ1-3|.|TRBV9
TGTGCCAGCAGCGTAGGCAGCTTAGGGGTTGGAAACACCATATATTTT
CASSVGSLGVGNTIYF
>medium-sized|TRBJ2-2|.|TRBV30
TGTGCCTGGAATGGGCGGGCAGGCTCGAACACCGGGGAGCTGTTTTTT
CAWNGRAGSNTGELFF
>.|TRBJ1-6|TRBD1|TRBV4-2
TGTGCCAGCAGCCAAGCGACAGGGTCCCTCAATTCACCCCTCCACTTT
CASSQATGSLNSPLHF
>once|TRBJ1-1|TRBD1|TRBV2
TGTGCCAGCAGTGGATCAGGGGGGGTCATGAACACTGAAGCTTTCTTT
CASSGSGGVMNTEAFF
>.|TRBJ1-2|.|TRBV7-7
TGTGCTAGCAGCCTTTCGTACCTGGACAGTACCTATGGCTACACCTTC
CASSLSYLDSTYGYTF
>.|TRBJ1-2|.|TRBV7-9
TGTGCCAGCAGCCCTGACCGGGGGGCGTACTATGGCTACACCTTC
CASSPDRGAYYGYTF
>.|TRBJ2-3|.|TRBV19
TGTGCCAGTAGTAGGATGAGAGGCACAGATACGCAGTATTTT
CASSRMRGTDTQYF
>.|TRBJ1-6|.|TRBV6-2/TRBV6-3
TGTGCCAGCAGTTTGGATAATTCACCCCTCCACTTT
CASSLDNSPLHF
>.|TRBJ2-1|.|TRBV11-3
TGTGCCAGCGGTCCAGGGGCCGTCAATGAGCAGTTCTTC
CASGPGAVNEQFF
>few|TRBJ2-7|.|TRBV2
TGTGCCAGCAGCCCGGGCTTCGAGCAGTACTTC
CASSPGFEQYF
>.|TRBJ2-2|TRBD1|TRBV7-2
TGTGCCAGCAGTACGGACAGGACCGGGGAGCTGTTTTTT
CASSTDRTGELFF
>.|TRBJ2-7|TRBD1|TRBV10-3
TGTGCCATCAGTGACGGGGACAGTAGCTCCTACGAGCAGTACTTC
CAISDGDSSSYEQYF
>few|TRBJ1-3|.|TRBV9
TGTGCCAGCAGCCCGCGACAGGCCTCTGGAAACACCATATATTTT
CASSPRQASGNTIYF
>once|TRBJ1-2|.|TRBV28
TGTGCCAGCAGTTTCCCACCCCCGGGTCACTTCTACTATGGCTACACCTTC
CASSFPPPGHFYYGYTF
>.|TRBJ2-7|.|TRBV19
TGTGCCAGTAGTATATTGCAGGGCCACGAGCAGTACTTC
CASSILQGHEQYF
>.|TRBJ2-2|.|TRBV27
TGTGCCAGCGGGCGGACAGCGAACACCGGGGAGCTGTTTTTT
CASGRTANTGELFF
>once|TRBJ1-2|TRBD1|TRBV3-1/TRBV3-2
TGTGCCAGCAGCCAATCCGGGACAGGGGGTAATAATGGCTACACCTTC
CASSQSGTGGNNGYTF
>.|TRBJ1-2|.|TRBV30
TGTGCCTGGAGACCAGGCCCATATGGCTACACCTTC
CAWRPGPYGYTF
>.|TRBJ2-7|TRBD1|TRBV10-3
TGTGCCATCGGGACAGGGGGCTACGAGCAGTACTTC
CAIGTGGYEQYF
>.|TRBJ1-3|.|TRBV11-1
TGTGCCAGCAGCTTTTCTGACGGAAACACCATATATTTT
CASSFSDGNTIYF
>.|TRBJ2-6|.|TRBV5-6
TGTGCCAGCAGCTTAGTTCTCGGCTCTGGGGCCAACGTCCTGACTTTC
CASSLVLGSGANVLTF
>few|TRBJ1-5|.|TRBV5-3
TGTGCCAGAAGCATATCGGGTGAAATCCAGCCCCAGCATTTT
CARSISGEIQPQHF
>few|TRBJ1-2|.|TRBV18
TGTGCCAGCTCACCCGACCCAAGGGGCTATGGCTACACCTTC
CASSPDPRGYGYTF
>once|TRBJ1-3|.|TRBV9
TGTGCCAGCAGCGTAGGCGGACACTCTGGAAACACCATATATTTT
CASSVGGHSGNTIYF
>.|TRBJ2-7|.|TRBV27
TGTGCCAGCAGTCTTATTATGGCCCCTATCCACGAGCAGTACTTC
CASSLIMAPIHEQYF
>.|TRBJ2-7|TRBD1|TRBV19
TGTGCCAGTAGTTTCGACAGGGGGCGAACCTACGAGCAGTACTTC
CASSFDRGRTYEQYF
>.|TRBJ1-1|.|TRBV29-1
TGCAGCGTTGGACAGATGAACACTGAAGCTTTCTTT
CSVGQMNTEAFF
>.|TRBJ2-1|TRBD2|TRBV3-1/TRBV3-2
TGTGCCAGCAGCCAAGATTCCGGGCGGGGGGTTTACAATGAGCAGTTCTTC
CASSQDSGRGVYNEQFF
>few|TRBJ1-1|.|TRBV3-1/TRBV3-2
TGTGCCAGCGGCCAACCCACCTTCTTT
CASGQPTFF
>once|TRBJ2-3|.|TRBV5-4
TGTGCCAGCAGCTTAAGGCCTACGGGGGGCACAGATACGCAGTATTTT
CASSLRPTGGTDTQYF
>once|TRBJ1-4|.|TRBV19
TGTGCCAGTAGTCTCTCAGAGGGGCTCGGAGAAAAACTGTTTTTT
CASSLSEGLGEKLFF
>few|TRBJ1-5|TRBD1|TRBV6-1
TGTGCCAGCAGTGAACAGGGGGGGCAGCCCCAGCATTTT
CASSEQGGQPQHF
>large|TRBJ1-1|TRBD1|TRBV11-2
TGTGCCAGCAGTGGGGGCCGGGACAGGGTAATGAACACTGAAGCTTTCTTT
CASSGGRDRVMNTEAFF
>.|TRBJ2-1|TRBD2|TRBV7-8
TGTGCCAGCAGCCCCAGACTAGCGGATTACAATGAGCAGTTCTTC
CASSPRLADYNEQFF
>.|TRBJ1-1|.|TRBV14
TGTGCCAGCAGCTGGGGTCTGGCCACTGAAGCTTTCTTT
CASSWGLATEAFF
>.|TRBJ1-4|.|TRBV11-2
TGTGCCAGCAGTCCCGGGGCAGTCAATGAAAAACTGTTTTTT
CASSPGAVNEKLFF
>.|TRBJ2-5|TRBD2|TRBV4-1
TGCGCCAGCAGCCACCGACTAGCGGGGGGCCAGGGGGAGACCCAGTACTTC
CASSHRLAGGQGETQYF
>large|TRBJ2-6|TRBD2|TRBV12-5
TGTGCTAGTGGTCGGGGGGGCTCTGGGGCCAACGTCCTGACTTTC
CASGRGGSGANVLTF
>.|TRBJ2-1|.|TRBV30
TGTGCCTGGGGGGCGGCGGGGAGCTCCTACAATGAGCAGTTCTTC
CAWGAAGSSYNEQFF
>.|TRBJ1-3|.|TRBV6-5
TGTGCCAGCAGTACCCGCGGGCGAGCTGGAAACACCATATATTTT
CASSTRGRAGNTIYF
>.|TRBJ2-1|.|TRBV25-1
TGTGCCAGCACGGAGGACAGCGCCTACAATGAGCAGTTCTTC
CASTEDSAYNEQFF
>.|TRBJ2-5|.|TRBV9
TGTGCCAGCAGCGTAGGTAGTATCCCGCAAGAGACCCAGTACTTC
CASSVGSIPQETQYF